One sample yielded the 18 T cell receptor beta chains listed below, sequenced in a study of shared clonotypes between healthy human individuals. Sequencing was performed with immunoSEQ multiplex PCR; in TCRdb, only in-frame clones are kept and a portion is missing. The table shows 1.6 million or so clones, with roughly 96% occurring only once. Sequencing input: naive CD4+ T cells sorted from blood. Subset given: CD45RA+ positively selected. These receptor sequences come from a man younger than 40 in good health.

A note on this clone: This specimen includes other DNA sequences encoding the same CDR3. Written as DNA, the CDR3 is TGTGCCAGCTCACCCTTGGAAAGCTCTGGAAACACCATATATTTT. It specifies CASSPLESSGNTIYF. The gene calls are TRBV18 and TRBJ1-3; D not resolved. V gave up 3 bases and J gave up 0 bases, with 9 bases separating them. Looked up from germline, CDR1 is KGHSH and CDR2 is LQKENI. The CDR3 runs to 15 residues.

In this sample, this clone turned up once. The genes are TRBV7-8 and TRBJ2-7; 10 bases are a match to TRBD2. Germline V CDR1 and CDR2: SGHVS, FQNEAQ. The V segment lost 6 bases and the J segment 4 bases; nucleotides outside the gene matches: 15. The CDR3 has 17 residues. Here the CDR3 reads CASRLIRGTSEPYEQYF. In DNA, the CDR3 is TGTGCCAGCAGACTTATAAGGGGGACTAGCGAGCCGTACGAGCAGTACTTC.

V is TRBV25-1 and J is TRBJ2-2, with D possibly TRBD2 on 5 matching bases. The CDR3 has 13 residues. The V gene lost 2 bases and the J gene lost 5 bases, with 6 bases spanning the gap. Per the germline V gene, CDR1 is MGHDK and CDR2 is SYGVNS. The CDR3 protein is CASSERETGELFF. For the CDR3, the DNA is TGTGCCAGCAGTGAACGGGAAACCGGGGAGCTGTTTTTT.

CDR3 bases: TGTGCCAGCAGTTTACCCGTGGGGGTGTCGGAGACCCAGTACTTC. Amino acids: CASSLPVGVSETQYF. This sequence joins TRBV28 and TRBJ2-5; D might be TRBD1 or TRBD2, each matching 5 bases. Trimming pared 2 bases from V and 5 bases from J, leaving 15 bases between. This CDR3 has 15 amino acids. Germline V CDR1 and CDR2: MDHEN, SYDVKM.

This chain joins TRBV9 and TRBJ2-5; unclear D gene. Germline CDR1 SGDLS, CDR2 YYNGEE. The CDR3 spans 13 residues. Between the trimmed V and J ends, which lost 2 bases and 5 bases, there was a span of 10 bases. DNA for the CDR3: TGTGCCAGCAGCGTTCAGGTTGAGGAGACCCAGTACTTC. This gives the protein CASSVQVEETQYF.

The V gene is TRBV9, the J gene TRBJ2-2; D is uncertain. The CDR3 runs to 16 residues. With 1 base removed from V and 2 bases from J, the gap between germline ends came to 12 bases. Germline CDR1 and CDR2: SGDLS and YYNGEE. The DNA for the CDR3 is TGTGCCAGCAGCGTACTTTCCGGGTCAAACACCGGGGAGCTGTTTTTT. This translates into CASSVLSGSNTGELFF.

V is TRBV29-1 and J is TRBJ2-3; perhaps TRBD1 as D (6 bases). The CDR3 consists of 13 residues. The V gene's germline CDR1 is SQVTM and CDR2 ANQGSEA. Trimming cost V 7 bases and J 3 bases, with 14 bases left between them. The CDR3 loop reads CSETTGDTDTQYF. The CDR3 nucleotides read TGCAGCGAGACGACAGGAGATACAGATACGCAGTATTTT.

The CDR3 reads CASSPSERLYEQYF. CDR3 DNA: TGTGCCAGCTCACCTAGCGAACGGCTCTACGAGCAGTACTTC. The V call is TRBV18, the J call TRBJ2-7, with a tentative D call TRBD2 (5 bases). The V and J ends lost 3 bases and 3 bases respectively, with 12 bases between them. This CDR3 is 14 amino acids long. Germline-derived CDR1 and CDR2 are KGHSH and LQKENI. Variable domain in full (rest from reference TRBV18 and TRBJ2-7): NAGVMQNPRHLVRRRGQEARLRCSPMKGHSHVYWYRQLPEEGLKFMVYLQKENIIDESGMPKERFSAEFPKEGPSILRIQQVVRGDSAAYFCASSPSERLYEQYFGPGTRLTVT.

This clone has just one count. The V call is TRBV11-2, the J call TRBJ2-1; maybe TRBD2 (6 bases). The CDR3 sequence is 14 residues long. V gave up 6 bases and J gave up 6 bases, with 15 bases separating them. In germline, CDR1 is SGHAT, CDR2 FQNNGV. In DNA form, the CDR3 reads TGTGCCAGCAGGGCGTGGGCGGGGACCAATGAGCAGTTCTTC. Its translation is CASRAWAGTNEQFF.

The J gene is TRBJ1-2, the V gene TRBV28; 7 nucleotides match TRBD1. CDR1 and CDR2 (germline): MDHEN, SYDVKM. The CDR3 consists of 16 residues. Losses at the gene ends were 6 bases for V and 2 bases for J; bases not matched to a gene: 12. For the CDR3, the DNA is TGTGCCAGCAGACCGGCGGGACAGCTTCTAAACTATGGCTACACCTTC. Translating it yields CASRPAGQLLNYGYTF.

The rearrangement links TRBV5-4 to TRBJ2-5; TRBD1 agrees at 7 bases. V dropped 2 bases and J dropped 1; count of bases not matched to a gene: 2. The CDR3 is 14 residues long. Germline V gene lookup returns CDR1 SGHNT and CDR2 YYREEE (reference sequence). The CDR3 bases are TGTGCCAGCAGCTTTGGACAGGTCCAAGAGACCCAGTACTTC. It yields the protein CASSFGQVQETQYF.

V gene TRBV14 combines with J gene TRBJ2-6; tentatively, D is TRBD2 (6 bases). The CDR3 is 18 residues long. V lost 1 base to trimming and J lost 0 bases, with 13 bases between them. Germline-derived CDR1 and CDR2 are SGHDN and FVKESK. CDR3 residues: CASSQGREDSSGANVLTF. CDR3 bases: TGTGCCAGCAGCCAAGGGCGGGAAGACAGCTCTGGGGCCAACGTCCTGACTTTC.

CDR3 region: CASSFQASGSGNEQFF. As DNA, the CDR3 is TGTGCCAGCAGTTTTCAGGCTAGCGGGAGTGGTAATGAGCAGTTCTTC. The J gene is TRBJ2-1, the V gene TRBV27; 10 bases are shared with TRBD2. Germline V CDR1 and CDR2: MNHEY, SMNVEV (reference sequence). The CDR3 loop spans 16 amino acids. The junction had 9 bases not matched to a gene; V was cut back by 3 bases and J by 7 bases.

V and J are TRBV7-9 and TRBJ2-1; TRBD1 might be the D (5 bases). V was clipped by 4 bases and J by 7 bases, with 8 bases between them. The CDR3 is 12 amino acids. The germline CDR1 and CDR2 sequences are SEHNR and FQNEAQ (reference sequence). CDR3 bases: TGTGCCAGCAGCTGGGGCCGAAATGAGCAGTTCTTC. Residues: CASSWGRNEQFF.

The chain has TRBV4-2 and TRBJ2-7, with 9 positions matching TRBD2. In germline, CDR1 is LGHNA, CDR2 YNFKEQ. The J segment lost 5 bases and the V segment lost 0 bases, leaving 5 bases of the junction unmatched. The CDR3 is 15 amino acids. The DNA for the CDR3 is TGTGCCAGCAGCCAAGAAGGGACTAGCTACCACGAGCAGTACTTC. Translation: CASSQEGTSYHEQYF.

The table lists this clone with a count of one. The same CDR3 also results from other DNA sequences found in this sample. The chain uses TRBV5-1 and TRBJ2-7; D unclear. The CDR3 is 13 amino acids. In germline, CDR1 is SGHRS, CDR2 YFSETQ. V was pared by 0 bases and J by 2 bases, with 6 bases between. In nucleotides, the CDR3 is TGCGCCAGCAGCTTGGACAGAGCCTACGAGCAGTACTTC. Residues: CASSLDRAYEQYF.

This chain uses TRBV5-8 with TRBJ2-7; D may correspond to TRBD1 or TRBD2 (6 bases each). Germline-derived CDR1 and CDR2 are SGHTS and YDEGEE. Trimming left V 3 bases short and J 0 bases short, with 13 bases between. This CDR3 has 15 residues. CDR3 in amino acids: CASSSPGASSYEQYF. For the CDR3, the DNA is TGTGCCAGCAGCTCACCGGGGGCGAGCTCCTACGAGCAGTACTTC.

The V call is TRBV5-1, the J call TRBJ2-3; D is uncertain. The V and J ends lost 4 bases and 2 bases respectively, with 11 bases between them. The CDR3 is made up of 14 amino acids. Germline values: CDR1 SGHRS, CDR2 YFSETQ. The CDR3 nucleotides read TGCGCCAGCAGCGTCGGCCCTGTCACAGATACGCAGTATTTT. It translates to CASSVGPVTDTQYF. Combining the CDR3 with reference TRBV5-1 and TRBJ2-3 gives the whole variable domain KAGVTQTPRYLIKTRGQQVTLSCSPISGHRSVSWYQQTPGQGLQFLFEYFSETQRNKGNFPGRFSGRQFSNSRSEMNVSTLELGDSALYLCASSVGPVTDTQYFGPGTRLTVL.